This T cell receptor beta chain was recorded in a study of T cells after yellow fever vaccination (dated by TCRdb to the late 2010s). Some background on the complete study: The SMART-Seq v4 Ultra Low Input RNA kit was used to prepare libraries from fractions with low cell numbers. To follow T-cell clones before and after primary and booster YFV17D yellow fever vaccination, bulk TCR alpha and beta repertoires were sequenced over time. Two healthy male donors, one aged 18 to 30 and one aged 30 to 40 years, made up the cohort. Bulk PBMC replicates and cell subsets were isolated from blood drawn at multiple timepoints before and after both primary and secondary immunization. Study-level results and caveats: Most clones expanded after primary vaccination were re-detected after the booster (about 95% of CD4 and around 88% of CD8), suggesting broad memory maintenance. A small share of clonotypes was detected in both CD4 and CD8 compartments, with the overlap likely arising from convergent recombination. Computational filtering was required because FACS-sorted repertoires could contain abundant contaminating clonotypes from the bulk population. Only a couple of donors were included in the study, so the extent to which the findings can be generalized is limited. The secondary T-cell response was weaker than the primary response but faster, peaking on day 5 instead of day 15.

The instrument was an Illumina NovaSeq 6000. TCR cDNA was synthesized by 5'RACE template switching, through which a universal primer site and unique molecular identifiers were introduced. Priming of cDNA synthesis was performed from both the TCR alpha and TCR beta constant segments. Libraries were amplified in two PCR steps, with sample barcodes and sequencing adapters added in the second step. Sequencing of libraries was done on Illumina HiSeq 2500 (2x100 bp) or NovaSeq (2x150 bp). On the study's bioinformatics: Demultiplexing of reads and collapsing into UMI consensus sequences were performed with MIGEC, and V(D)J alignment was carried out with MiXCR. Vaccine-responding clonotypes were identified with edgeR using replicate PBMC samples, with FDR below 0.01 and a log2 fold change above 5 up to day 15 being required. Each bulk clonotype was labeled CD4 or CD8 based on which sequenced repertoire, CD4 or CD8, contained the clonotype at higher abundance. Through fastp at Q25 and MiXCR, TCRdb rebuilt clones from the public reads, retaining in-frame beta chains. Entries that share a CDR3 protein sequence are merged under the most common genes and DNA. For this entry, the V and J calls and clone size follow TCRdb and not the study's own pipeline. Within this sample are over 300,000 distinct CDR3 sequences, with about 4% of them counted one time only. The ten largest clones capture 20% to 25% of the sample.

Sample treatment or condition, as interpreted from the label and publication: live attenuated yellow fever vaccine strain. At every blood-draw timepoint, two biological replicates of bulk PBMCs were collected. PBMCs were isolated from peripheral blood using a standard Ficoll-Paque protocol. TriZol was used to extract RNA from bulk PBMCs, CD4 and CD8 fractions, and dextramer-positive and dextramer-negative fractions. Cut back by 4 bases and 4 bases, the V and J ends lie 13 bases apart. Inclusive of the bounding cysteine and phenylalanine, the CDR3 is 15 residues long. Just the 45-base CDR3 DNA is kept, in frame starting at base 1. Looking up the germline V gene yields CDR1 SNHLY and CDR2 FYNNEI. This clonotype was seen only a few times. No cognate antigen has been identified for it. Base qualities are not at hand, and no much larger clone is one base apart.

The origin of this receptor is a man aged 18-30 years who received the YFV17D yellow fever vaccine. The chain uses TRBV2 and TRBJ2-2, with the D call tentatively TRBD1 or TRBD2, each fitting 5 bases. The sample here was PBMCs, taken 5 days after the yellow fever booster vaccination. The DNA sequence is as follows: TGTGCCAGCAGTGCGGGGCCAGGGTCCACCGGGGAGCTGTTTTTT. The encoded protein is CASSAGPGSTGELFF.